This T cell receptor beta chain was identified during a study of cytomegalovirus exposure and HLA in healthy donors. The primer mix had 60 Vbeta and 13 Jbeta primers. Sequencing used immunoSEQ multiplex PCR; TCRdb keeps in-frame clones, though not all of them. The sample includes under 200,000 clones, approximately 84% of them seen just once. Study-level findings and limits: When presence/absence was analysed, sequencing depth was taken to be roughly uniform across donors. Prior analysis indicated that the majority of TCR beta V segments exhibited productivity approximately 87% or approximately 30% of the time. Cytomegalovirus association was listed for about 180 TCR beta chains. In a later analysis, a genetic analysis reported fewer productive-TCR N-insertions in an Asian-associated ancestry cluster than the cohort average.

About this clone: Its antigen is not identified.

The germline gives CDR1 MNHEY, CDR2 SMNVEV (reference sequence). V was shortened by 5 bases and J by 3 bases, with 11 bases between the two germline ends. The CDR3 is 14 amino acids. Sequenced sample: PBMCs. The clonotype comes from a man aged 25 to 40 in good health and CMV-seronegative. The gene calls are TRBV27 and TRBJ1-5; a possible D gene is TRBD1 (6 bases). The CDR3 DNA sequence: TGTGCCAGCAGTCCCGGACAGTTCAATCAGCCCCAGCATTTT. Residues: CASSPGQFNQPQHF.